This is a list of T cell receptor beta chains from one sample in a study of post-analysis software for immune sequencing data. One entry per CDR3 protein results from TCRdb running MiXCR on the PCR reads. The sample records hundreds of thousands of distinct CDR3 sequences, roughly 27% being singletons. The sequencing input was blood. All receptors come from a girl aged 5-17 years with multiple sclerosis. The CDR3 runs from the conserved cysteine through the conserved F or W. A D gene is named only where the DNA matches it firmly. Some rows mark clone size as missing; the rest say once, few, many or name a class of expanded clone.

>TRBV10-2|many|TRBJ1-1|-
TGCGCCAGCAGTGCAGGACAGAACACTGAAGCTTTCTTT
CASSAGQNTEAFF
>TRBV29-1|-|TRBJ1-6|-
TGCAGCGCAGGGGATGGTAATAATTCACCCCTCCACTTT
CSAGDGNNSPLHF
>TRBV20-1|few|TRBJ1-6|TRBD1
TGCAGTGCTAGGGAAGGACAGGGGTTCTCACCCCTCCACTTT
CSAREGQGFSPLHF
>TRBV9|-|TRBJ2-5|-
TGTGCCAGCAGCGTAGGAGCGACGTACCAAGAGACCCAGTACTTC
CASSVGATYQETQYF
>TRBV24-1|few|TRBJ1-1|-
TGTGCCACCAGGGGGGCTGGGCCGGGGGCTTTCTTT
CATRGAGPGAFF
>TRBV24-1|-|TRBJ2-1|TRBD1
TGTGCCACCAGTGATTTGTCGTTAGGACAGGACAATGAGCAGTTCTTC
CATSDLSLGQDNEQFF
>TRBV21-1|few|TRBJ1-2|-
TGTGCCAGCAGCAGGGCGCTTAACTATGGCTACACCTTC
CASSRALNYGYTF
>TRBV7-2|-|TRBJ1-5|-
TGTGCCAGCAGTAATGTTTTGGCACGACAGCCCCAGCATTTT
CASSNVLARQPQHF
>TRBV20-1|few|TRBJ2-5|-
TGCAGTGCTAGACGAGGAGGAAAAGAGACCCAGTACTTC
CSARRGGKETQYF
>TRBV5-6|few|TRBJ2-7|-
TGTGCCAGCAGCCGGCTCGGGGCAGGGAGTTCGAGCGAGCAGTACTTC
CASSRLGAGSSSEQYF
>TRBV7-9|few|TRBJ2-5|-
TGTGCCAGCAGCTTAATCATCAGGGCGGAAGGGGAGACCCAGTACTTC
CASSLIIRAEGETQYF
>TRBV5-1|few|TRBJ2-6|TRBD2
TGCGCCAGCAGCCAGTGGGGGGGTACACCATCTGGGGCCAACGTCCTGACTTTC
CASSQWGGTPSGANVLTF
>TRBV20-1|-|TRBJ1-2|TRBD1
TGCAGTGCTTGGAGCCGGACAGGGGTGGACTATGGCTACACCTTC
CSAWSRTGVDYGYTF
>TRBV19|-|TRBJ2-1|TRBD1
TGTGCCAGTAATCCTACAGGGGACTACAATGAGCAGTTCTTC
CASNPTGDYNEQFF
>TRBV28|-|TRBJ1-2|TRBD1
TGTGCCAGCAGTTTAGATTGGTTTCGAGGGACAGTTAACTATGGCTACACCTTC
CASSLDWFRGTVNYGYTF
>TRBV6-5|few|TRBJ1-2|-
TGTGCCAGCAGTTACTCACTGTCTTTCCAGGGCTACACCTTC
CASSYSLSFQGYTF
>TRBV7-9|once|TRBJ1-1|-
TGTGCCAGCAGCTCTCAGAACACTGAAGCTTTCTTT
CASSSQNTEAFF
>TRBV6-5|many|TRBJ2-7|TRBD1
TGTGCCAGCAGTTACCTGACAGGGAACTCCTACGAGCAGTACTTC
CASSYLTGNSYEQYF
>TRBV6-6|-|TRBJ1-2|TRBD1
TGTGCCAGCAGTCCATCGGACAGGGGGCAACAGCCCTATGGCTACACCTTC
CASSPSDRGQQPYGYTF
>TRBV7-2|-|TRBJ2-4|TRBD2
TGTGCCAGCAGCTTAGAGGCGGGAGCTAGGGCCAAAAACATTCAGTACTTC
CASSLEAGARAKNIQYF
>TRBV7-8|-|TRBJ1-3|-
TGTGCCAGCAGCTTAGGCCGGGTCTCTGGAAACACCATATATTTT
CASSLGRVSGNTIYF
>TRBV15|few|TRBJ2-1|-
TGTGCCACCAGCAGAGCTCGGGCAGGCGCGGGCAATGAGCAGTTCTTC
CATSRARAGAGNEQFF
>TRBV20-1|-|TRBJ2-5|-
TGCAGTGCTAGTACAGGGATAGAGACCCAGTACTTC
CSASTGIETQYF
>TRBV7-2|-|TRBJ2-2|TRBD2
TGTGCCAGCAGCTTACGACTAGCGGGAGTCGGCGGGGAGCTGTTTTTT
CASSLRLAGVGGELFF
>TRBV3-1|-|TRBJ2-7|-
TGTGCCAGCAGCCAAGAGTCGAGCGATGAGCAGTACTTC
CASSQESSDEQYF
>TRBV12-3/TRBV12-4|-|TRBJ1-1|TRBD1
TGTGCCAGCAGCACGCGAGGGACAGGGAGTAGAGCTTTCTTT
CASSTRGTGSRAFF
>TRBV6-5|-|TRBJ2-5|-
TGTGCCGGCAGTTACTCGATTGCGGCAGGGGATGTGGAGACCCAGTACTTC
CAGSYSIAAGDVETQYF
>TRBV9|few|TRBJ2-3|-
TGTGCCAGCAGCGCCCGGGACGGAACAGATACGCAGTATTTT
CASSARDGTDTQYF
>TRBV18|-|TRBJ1-2|TRBD1
TGTGCCAGCTCACGCCTCGCGGGACAGAGTTATGGCTACACCTTC
CASSRLAGQSYGYTF
>TRBV6-5|few|TRBJ2-1|TRBD2
TGTGCCAGCACCTATAGTAGCGGGAGAGGCGGCGATGAGCAGTTCTTC
CASTYSSGRGGDEQFF
>TRBV12-3/TRBV12-4|once|TRBJ2-3|TRBD2
TGTGCCAGCAGTCCCCGGGACTACTACCAATTCACAGATACGCAGTATTTT
CASSPRDYYQFTDTQYF
>TRBV5-1|-|TRBJ2-5|TRBD2
TGCGCCGGCAGCGGGACTAGCGGGAGTACGGAGACCCAGTACTTC
CAGSGTSGSTETQYF
>TRBV20-1|few|TRBJ2-3|TRBD2
TGCAGTGCTAGCCGGCTAGCGGGGGGGCCAGCAGATACGCAGTATTTT
CSASRLAGGPADTQYF
>TRBV7-9|few|TRBJ2-4|-
TGTGCCAGCAGCATCGGGGCTGGGGTACAGTACTTC
CASSIGAGVQYF
>TRBV27|few|TRBJ2-1|-
TGTGCCAGCAGTTGGGGGCAGGGGTTAGTAGGTGAGCAGTTCTTC
CASSWGQGLVGEQFF
>TRBV7-2|few|TRBJ2-1|-
TGTGCCAGCAGCATTGGAGGAAGGGGATACAATGAGCAGTTCTTC
CASSIGGRGYNEQFF
>TRBV12-3/TRBV12-4|-|TRBJ1-5|TRBD1
TGTGCCAGCAGTCGACAGGGGACGCGGCAGCCCCAGCATTTT
CASSRQGTRQPQHF
>TRBV5-1|few|TRBJ2-1|-
TGCGCCAGCAGCTCCCTAGGCGGAACGTACAATGAGCAGTTCTTC
CASSSLGGTYNEQFF
>TRBV6-5|few|TRBJ2-7|-
TGTGCCAGCAAAAACGGAGGGGGCAGCTCCTACGAGCAGTACTTC
CASKNGGGSSYEQYF
>TRBV20-1|once|TRBJ2-3|-
TGCAGTGCTAGAGTGGGGCTAGCTCCAGATACGCAGTATTTT
CSARVGLAPDTQYF
>TRBV20-1|-|TRBJ2-5|-
TGCAGTGCTAGAGTCCCCGGCGTAGAGACCCAGTACTTC
CSARVPGVETQYF
>TRBV28|few|TRBJ2-7|-
TGTGCCAGCAGTCCCCCCGGGGACGAGCAGTACTTC
CASSPPGDEQYF
>TRBV15|few|TRBJ2-5|-
TGTGCCACCAGCAGGTCCCCTGGGGAGACCCAGTACTTC
CATSRSPGETQYF
>TRBV5-1|-|TRBJ2-2|TRBD1
TGCGCCAGCAGCTTCGGGGGACAGGGGGCAATCGGGGAGCGGTTTTTT
CASSFGGQGAIGERFF
>TRBV28|-|TRBJ2-3|-
TGTGCCAGCAGTTTATGGGGCAGGAGCCACACAGATACGCAGTATTTT
CASSLWGRSHTDTQYF
>TRBV29-1|-|TRBJ2-7|-
TGCAGCGTTGAATCCGGCAGGGGGGGACCCTACGAGCAGTACTTC
CSVESGRGGPYEQYF
>TRBV10-3|-|TRBJ2-3|-
TGTGCCGCGAACCTTGGCGCTTCCACAGATACGCAGTATTTT
CAANLGASTDTQYF
>TRBV7-2|many|TRBJ2-3|TRBD2
TGTGCCAGCAGCTTGACTAGCGGGAACACAGATACGCAGTATTTT
CASSLTSGNTDTQYF
>TRBV5-6|many|TRBJ2-7|TRBD2
TGTGCCAGCAGCCCCGGGACTAGCTCCTCCTACGAGCAGTACTTC
CASSPGTSSSYEQYF
>TRBV20-1|-|TRBJ1-2|-
TGCAGTGTCATTTTACAGGAGGGAGGCTACACCTTC
CSVILQEGGYTF